This T cell receptor (beta chain) came from a study of cytomegalovirus exposure and HLA in healthy donors. CDR1 MNHEY and CDR2 SVGAGI come from the germline V gene. The trim removed 2 bases at V and 3 bases at J, leaving 8 bases unmatched. CDR3 size: 16 residues. On this clone itself: Antigen specificity is unknown.

General study points: One variant, a missense change in DCLRE1C, was linked in a later analysis to TCR beta V- and J-gene trimming. As immune exposure information, only CMV serostatus was available.

Primers for the PCR totalled 60 Vbeta and 13 Jbeta. Per the authors' pipeline: A later analysis counted 80 million or so unique TCR beta chains, roughly 11 million shared. The protocol was immunoSEQ multiplex PCR, while the TCRdb copy is restricted to in-frame clones and leaves out a portion. V, J and clone size are those of that table, while D and trimming were read from the DNA. The data contain 100,000 to 150,000 clones, 81% of them singletons. The origin of this receptor is a man between 18 and 35 years old in good health and CMV-seropositive. Sequenced sample: PBMCs. The chain is built from TRBV6-5 and TRBJ2-3; 7 bases line up with TRBD2. This CDR3 is CASSYDRAGKTDTQYF. The CDR3 coding sequence is TGTGCCAGCAGTTACGATCGAGCGGGGAAAACAGATACGCAGTATTTT.